The 18 T cell receptor beta chains reported below all come from one sample, sequenced in a study of vaccination and CD4 T cells after COVID-19. No cognate antigen is known for these TCRs. The treatment was: roughly ten-day PBMC culture with coronavirus spike peptide pools or control peptides (ViraFEST assay). Sequence data for DNA of cultured CD4+ T cells were generated by the Oncomine TCR Beta short-read assay. TCRdb reprocessed the PCR reads via MiXCR and lists one record per CDR3 protein. The sample carries tens of thousands of distinct CDR3 sequences, around 44% recorded once. Input material: CD4+ T cells from blood, cultured in vitro. These receptors originate from a human donor who had recovered from COVID-19.

The genes are TRBV5-1 and TRBJ1-2; 12 bases fit TRBD1. Germline-derived CDR1 and CDR2 are SGHRS and YFSETQ. Trimming took 4 bases from V and 8 from J; bases not matched to a gene: 12. CDR3 length equals 16 residues. The CDR3 sequence: CASSEQGQGAIGGYTF. Here the CDR3 DNA reads TGCGCCAGCAGCGAGCAGGGACAGGGGGCGATTGGGGGCTACACCTTC.

This rearrangement joins TRBV15 to TRBJ1-2; D is undetermined. V was shortened by 5 bases and J by 3 bases, with 7 bases between the two germline ends. Germline assignment: CDR1 LNHNV and CDR2 YYDKDF (reference sequence). This CDR3 has 12 residues. The CDR3: CATSGVDYGYTF. Here the CDR3 DNA reads TGTGCCACCAGCGGAGTCGACTATGGCTACACCTTC.

This clonotype was counted only a few times. For the CDR3, the DNA is TGCAGTGCTAGAGATACGGGGCAGGGCGGGGCCCGCTACGAGCAGTACTTC. Translating gives CSARDTGQGGARYEQYF. The chain employs TRBV20-1 and TRBJ2-7; D perhaps matches TRBD2 (6 bases). V gave up 0 bases and J gave up 3 bases, with 21 bases separating them. CDR1 is DFQATT and CDR2 is SNEGSKA in the germline V gene (reference sequence). The CDR3 consists of 17 residues.

The chain employs TRBV5-6 and TRBJ1-2, with TRBD1 identical over 8 bases. Germline-derived CDR1 and CDR2 are SGHDT and YYEEEE. Germline trimming cut 4 bases from V and 7 bases from J; bases unmatched to any gene: 15. The CDR3 loop spans 16 amino acids. The CDR3 sequence is CASSTQGAKRQRGYTF. CDR3 coding DNA: TGTGCCAGCAGCACCCAGGGGGCAAAGAGACAACGTGGCTACACCTTC. The full variable domain, completed using reference TRBV5-6 and TRBJ1-2, is DAGVTQSPTHLIKTRGQQVTLRCSPKSGHDTVSWYQQALGQGPQFIFQYYEEEERQRGNFPDRFSGHQFPNYSSELNVNALLLGDSALYLCASSTQGAKRQRGYTFGSGTRLTVV.

The chain uses TRBV5-1 and TRBJ2-5, with D perhaps TRBD1 (6 bases). There are 15 residues in the CDR3. V was shortened by 4 bases and J by 1 base, with 14 bases between the two germline ends. CDR1 and CDR2 (germline): SGHRS, YFSETQ. CDR3 loop: CASSTDSGGQETQYF. The DNA of the CDR3 is TGCGCCAGCAGCACGGACAGTGGGGGCCAAGAGACCCAGTACTTC.

With regard to this clonotype: Without the conserved terminal phenylalanine or tryptophan, this CDR3 likely stems from a read error. This chain joins TRBV6-5 and TRBJ2-7, with 9 bases identical to TRBD1. After removal of 2 bases from V and 3 bases from J, the junction contained 5 bases not matched to a gene. Per germline, CDR1 MNHEY and CDR2 SVGAGI. The CDR3 contains 15 residues. The CDR3 DNA is TGTGCCAGCAGTTACCCGGGACAGGGTAACTACGAGCAGTACTCC. It specifies CASSYPGQGNYEQYS.

This rearrangement joins TRBV6-1 to TRBJ2-2; D may be TRBD1 (6 bases). The V and J ends lost 1 base and 7 bases respectively, with 16 bases between them. Germline-derived CDR1 and CDR2 are MNHNS and SASEGT. The CDR3 contains 16 residues. Here the CDR3 reads CASSEVGHRRGGELFF. The CDR3, as DNA: TGTGCCAGCAGTGAAGTGGGACACCGCAGAGGCGGGGAGCTGTTTTTT.

This clonotype is large within its sample. This chain links TRBV2 with TRBJ1-2; 7 bases map to TRBD1. This CDR3 spans 13 amino acids. Germline CDR1 is SNHLY and CDR2 is FYNNEI. J lost 9 bases, V lost 6 bases, and 10 bases had no gene match. CDR3 sequence: CASRRDSGMRYTF. The CDR3 DNA sequence: TGTGCCAGCAGACGGGACAGCGGGATGCGCTACACCTTC.

This clonotype has a handful of counts. This sequence joins TRBV29-1 and TRBJ2-1, with unresolved D. The CDR3 sequence is 11 residues long. Trimming took 5 bases from V and 4 from J, leaving 6 bases between them. Germline loops: CDR1 SQVTM, CDR2 ANQGSEA. CDR3 protein: CSVFRYNEQFF. The DNA for the CDR3 is TGCAGCGTTTTCAGATACAATGAGCAGTTCTTC.

This sequence joins TRBV6-1 and TRBJ2-3; the match to TRBD2 covers 8 bases. V lost 7 bases and J lost 4; bases outside the gene matches: 10. Germline loops: CDR1 MNHNS, CDR2 SASEGT. The CDR3 sequence is 15 residues long. CDR3 in amino acids: CASKPGGEASDTQYF. CDR3 in DNA: TGTGCCAGCAAGCCGGGAGGGGAAGCGTCAGATACGCAGTATTTT.

The rearrangement links TRBV20-1 to TRBJ2-7; D tentatively fits TRBD1 or TRBD2 (6 bases each). V lost 1 base to trimming and J lost 2 bases, with 18 bases between them. Germline V gene data show CDR1 as DFQATT and CDR2 as SNEGSKA (reference sequence). The CDR3 length is 16 residues. As DNA, the CDR3 is TGCAGTGCTAGAGCGGACGGGGGCGTCGGTGCCTACGAGCAGTACTTC. Residues: CSARADGGVGAYEQYF.

The chain has TRBV6-1 and TRBJ2-1, with 12 positions matching TRBD1. The CDR3 extends over 18 amino acids. The V gene end was trimmed by 7 bases and the J gene end by 8 bases; junction bases not matched to a gene: 18. Germline CDR1 MNHNS, CDR2 SASEGT. The CDR3 reads CASIRDRGRFPTSDEQFF. CDR3 nucleotide sequence: TGTGCCAGCATCCGGGACAGGGGGCGCTTCCCCACTAGCGATGAGCAGTTCTTC.

There are a few counts of this clonotype. The chain has TRBV19 and TRBJ2-7; D is uncertain. The CDR3 spans 13 residues. Trimming took 3 bases from V and 4 from J, leaving 10 bases between them. Germline V gives CDR1 LNHDA, CDR2 SQIVND (reference sequence). The CDR3 here is CASSMELPYEQYF. The CDR3 DNA reads TGTGCCAGTAGTATGGAGTTGCCGTACGAGCAGTACTTC.

This chain joins TRBV2 and TRBJ1-4; maybe TRBD1 (5 bases). The germline gives CDR1 SNHLY, CDR2 FYNNEI. The CDR3 has 12 residues. Trimming removed 11 bases at V and 7 bases at J, with 14 bases between. The CDR3 region has the DNA TGTGCCGGGGCGTGGGGCGGTGAAAAACTGTTTTTT. It yields the protein CAGAWGGEKLFF. The variable domain in full, with the rest retrieved from reference TRBV2 and TRBJ1-4, is EPEVTQTPSHQVTQMGQEVILRCVPISNHLYFYWYRQILGQKVEFLVSFYNNEISEKSEIFDDQFSVERPDGSNFTLKIRSTKLEDSAMYFCAGAWGGEKLFFGSGTQLSVL.

The chain joins TRBV6-1 to TRBJ1-2; unclear D gene. Trimming took 7 bases from V and 1 from J, leaving 16 bases between them. Germline loops: CDR1 MNHNS, CDR2 SASEGT. The CDR3 is 15 residues long. CDR3 loop: CASKPDIWNNYGYTF. DNA of the CDR3: TGTGCCAGCAAACCCGACATCTGGAATAACTATGGCTACACCTTC.

This chain connects TRBV12-3 or TRBV12-4 to TRBJ1-1; TRBD1 agrees at 7 bases. Trimming removed 6 bases from V and 6 bases from J; junction bases left unmatched: 7. The CDR3 consists of 13 residues. The CDR3 DNA sequence: TGTGCCAGCAGATTTCAGGGGGGCTCTGAAGCTTTCTTT. This encodes CASRFQGGSEAFF.

This clonotype came up a few times. The V and J genes are TRBV15 and TRBJ1-6, with no clear D. CDR1 and CDR2 (germline): LNHNV, YYDKDF (reference sequence). V lost 0 bases and J lost 5, with 8 bases in between. The CDR3 spans 15 residues. The DNA of the CDR3 is TGTGCCACCAGCAGAGATCACGGGGATAATTCACCCCTCCACTTT. Encoded protein: CATSRDHGDNSPLHF.

This chain joins TRBV7-7 and TRBJ1-4; possibly TRBD1 for D (6 bases). The ends were cut back, 5 bases at V and 8 bases at J, with 15 bases in the middle. This CDR3 is built from 14 residues. Germline assignment: CDR1 SSHAT and CDR2 FNYEAQ (reference sequence). The CDR3 sequence is CASSLRGVGEKLFF. The CDR3 nucleotides read TGTGCCAGCAGCCTCAGGGGAGTTGGCGAAAAACTGTTTTTT.